This TCR beta chain was sequenced for a study of T-cell memory formation after mild COVID-19. TCRdb redid the calling of the 5' RACE reads with MiXCR, one entry per CDR3 protein. The sample carries about 350,000 distinct CDR3 sequences, around 28% recorded once. Germline CDR1 reads SGHTA; CDR2 reads FQGNSA. This CDR3 comprises 15 residues. The trim removed 4 bases at V and 3 bases at J, leaving 5 bases unmatched. This sequence joins TRBV7-2 and TRBJ2-1; 8 bases map to TRBD2. This TCR derives from an adult woman who had mild COVID-19 (a few samples of this study predate the infection). Cell type and time point are not known. Material: PBMCs or a T cell subset sorted from them (not recorded which). CDR3 nucleotides: TGTGCCAGCAGCTCGAACGGGGGGGTCTACAATGAGCAGTTCTTC. Translation: CASSSNGGVYNEQFF.